This entry concerns a single TCR beta chain. The antigen is not known. This entry is derived from a study of blood T cells in healthy people across ages. Notes on the study in general: Fewer expanded clones and more diversity marked long-lived versus aged donors.

Isolation yielded PBMCs, at least 7 million per sample, in every case. CDR1 is DFQATT, CDR2 SNEGSKA, per germline (reference sequence). This CDR3 has 12 amino acids. V was pared by 1 base and J by 8 bases, with 8 bases between. Primed by a sample-barcoded 5' primer and a J-beta primer mix, a second PCR proceeded for roughly 7 to 11 cycles. TCRdb called the 5' RACE reads again in MiXCR, with one record for every CDR3 protein. The sample has approximately 780,000 distinct CDR3 sequences; about 26% are singletons. Separately, the same data were catalogued under a study of T cells of mothers and their children. Per that paper: Each mother gave over 10 million TCR beta CDR3 reads; each child, approximately 3.3 million. None of the identified T cell clones proved to be persistent microchimeric clones.

V gene TRBV20-1 combines with J gene TRBJ1-4; possibly TRBD1 for D (5 bases). The sequence came from a boy between 10 and 17 years old in good health. The sample was blood. In nucleotides, the CDR3 is TGCAGTGCTAGAGTAGGGGTCGAAAAACTGTTTTTT. Protein product: CSARVGVEKLFF.